Each of the 14 T cell receptor beta chains below was sequenced from the same sample in a study of shared clonotypes between healthy human individuals. The repertoire was sequenced with immunoSEQ multiplex PCR; TCRdb's copy has only in-frame clones and lacks some. The data contain 2 million to 2.5 million clones, 85% to 95% of them singletons. Sequencing was carried out using naive CD4+ T cells sorted from blood. Described subset: CD45RA+ positively selected. The receptors originated from a man between 18 and 35 years old in good health.

The V gene is TRBV6-6, the J gene TRBJ1-5, with a possible D match to TRBD1 (5 bases). The CDR3 is made up of 15 amino acids. V gave up 2 bases and J gave up 0 bases, with 8 bases separating them. Germline V gives CDR1 MNHNY, CDR2 SVGAGI (reference sequence). The CDR3 reads CASSYLTDSNQPQHF. DNA for the CDR3: TGTGCCAGCAGTTACCTGACAGATAGCAATCAGCCCCAGCATTTT.

The chain combines TRBV5-1 with TRBJ2-4, with D uncertain. The CDR3 is made up of 14 amino acids. V was shortened by 0 bases and J by 8 bases, with 12 bases between the two germline ends. CDR1 SGHRS and CDR2 YFSETQ come from the germline V gene. For the CDR3, the DNA is TGCGCCAGCAGCTTGGAAGGGTCCGTGGACATTCAGTACTTC. It is translated as CASSLEGSVDIQYF.

This rearrangement joins TRBV27 to TRBJ2-7; 14 bases are a match to TRBD2. V was pared by 6 bases and J by 4 bases, with 5 bases of the junction left unmatched. The germline gives CDR1 MNHEY, CDR2 SMNVEV (reference sequence). The CDR3 runs to 15 residues. The CDR3 spells CASSTGTSGSYEQYF. The CDR3 bases are TGTGCCAGCAGCACCGGGACTAGCGGGAGTTACGAGCAGTACTTC.

V gene TRBV19 combines with J gene TRBJ2-6, with 7 bases identical to TRBD1. Germline-derived CDR1 and CDR2 are LNHDA and SQIVND (reference sequence). CDR3 size: 16 residues. With V trimmed by 5 bases and J by 4 bases, 8 bases remained unmatched. This CDR3 is CASSPRQGTGANVLTF. The CDR3 coding sequence is TGTGCCAGTAGTCCCCGACAGGGAACCGGGGCCAACGTCCTGACTTTC.

The chain carries TRBV2 and TRBJ2-1; D gene ambiguous. There are 12 residues in the CDR3. Germline assignment: CDR1 SNHLY and CDR2 FYNNEI. Trimming removed 6 bases at V and 7 bases at J, with 10 bases between. In DNA, the CDR3 is TGTGCCAGCAGCAGACTCGCAAATGAGCAGTTCTTC. This sequence encodes CASSRLANEQFF.

The rearrangement uses TRBV11-2 and TRBJ1-1, with D unresolved. CDR3 length equals 13 residues. CDR1 and CDR2 (germline): SGHAT, FQNNGV. V lost 5 bases to trimming and J lost 1 base, with 8 bases between them. Here the CDR3 reads CASSHRGNTEAFF. The CDR3 bases are TGTGCCAGCAGCCACCGGGGGAACACTGAAGCTTTCTTT. Drawing the rest from reference TRBV11-2 and TRBJ1-1, the complete variable domain is EAGVAQSPRYKIIEKRQSVAFWCNPISGHATLYWYQQILGQGPKLLIQFQNNGVVDDSQLPKDRFSAERLKGVDSTLKIQPAKLEDSAVYLCASSHRGNTEAFFGQGTRLTVV.

This clone occurred a few times. This chain uses TRBV5-5 with TRBJ1-6; TRBD1 might be the D (6 bases). Trimming cost V 6 bases and J 0 bases, with 10 bases left between them. The germline gives CDR1 SGHKS, CDR2 YYEKEE (reference sequence). This CDR3 is built from 15 residues. In nucleotides, the CDR3 is TGTGCCAGCAAAGACAGGTTCTCCTATAATTCACCCCTCCACTTT. Amino acids: CASKDRFSYNSPLHF.

The chain carries TRBV9 and TRBJ2-1; D not certain. Between the trimmed V and J ends, which lost 4 bases and 8 bases, there was a span of 19 bases. The CDR3 consists of 15 residues. Germline loops: CDR1 SGDLS, CDR2 YYNGEE. The CDR3 loop reads CASSPRGGFDYEQFF. DNA for the CDR3: TGTGCCAGCAGCCCGAGAGGTGGTTTTGACTATGAGCAGTTCTTC. Full variable domain (missing parts from reference TRBV9 and TRBJ2-1): DSGVTQTPKHLITATGQRVTLRCSPRSGDLSVYWYQQSLDQGLQFLIQYYNGEERAKGNILERFSAQQFPDLHSELNLSSLELGDSALYFCASSPRGGFDYEQFFGPGTRLTVL.

This clone was observed many times. A junction boundary mismatches the germline segment, possibly from a read error. The V call is TRBV7-7, the J call TRBJ1-1; D may be TRBD1 (6 bases). Germline-derived CDR1 and CDR2 are SSHAT and FNYEAQ (reference sequence). The CDR3 consists of 13 residues. The CDR3 is CASSPTGATEAFF. The CDR3 coding sequence is TGTGCTAGCAGCCCGACAGGAGCCACTGAAGCTTTCTTT.

This chain uses TRBV7-9 with TRBJ1-2; D gene unclear. Trimming stripped 3 bases from V and 8 bases from J, with 16 bases between. Germline V CDR1 and CDR2: SEHNR, FQNEAQ (reference sequence). The CDR3 is 14 amino acids. The CDR3, as DNA: TGTGCCAGCAGCTTGAGTGGGATCGCTAAGGGCTACACCTTC. Translated: CASSLSGIAKGYTF.

Concerning this clone itself: The sample carries other DNA sequences with the same CDR3. This rearrangement joins TRBV25-1 to TRBJ2-7; unclear D gene. The CDR3 sequence is 11 residues long. Trimming pared 4 bases from V and 4 bases from J, leaving 5 bases between. CDR1 MGHDK and CDR2 SYGVNS come from the germline V gene. The CDR3 here is CASSGRYEQYF. The CDR3, as DNA: TGTGCCAGCAGTGGCCGTTACGAGCAGTACTTC.

Comments on this clone: Other DNA sequences in the sample encode the same CDR3. This chain uses TRBV5-1 with TRBJ2-2; no firm D call. The CDR3 covers 14 residues. CDR1 SGHRS and CDR2 YFSETQ come from the germline V gene. Trimming removed 0 bases from V and 4 bases from J, with 7 bases in between. The CDR3 loop reads CASSLGQFTGELFF. CDR3 DNA sequence: TGCGCCAGCAGCTTGGGTCAGTTCACCGGGGAGCTGTTTTTT.

The DNA of the CDR3 is TGTGCCAGCAGCTCGGGGGCCGGGGCAGATACGCAGTATTTT. This translates into CASSSGAGADTQYF. The rearrangement joins TRBV5-6 to TRBJ2-3; D is tentatively TRBD1 or TRBD2 (6 bases each). The CDR3 length is 14 residues. Germline CDR1 SGHDT, CDR2 YYEEEE. V shed 3 bases and J shed 4 bases, with 12 bases lying between them.

The V and J genes are TRBV19 and TRBJ2-2, with D possibly called TRBD1 or TRBD2 (5 bases each). This CDR3 region has 15 residues. The V and J ends lost 5 bases and 4 bases respectively, with 14 bases between them. CDR1 is LNHDA and CDR2 is SQIVND in the germline V gene (reference sequence). This CDR3 is CASSAYTGATGELFF. The CDR3 bases are TGTGCCAGTAGTGCCTACACCGGGGCCACCGGGGAGCTGTTTTTT.